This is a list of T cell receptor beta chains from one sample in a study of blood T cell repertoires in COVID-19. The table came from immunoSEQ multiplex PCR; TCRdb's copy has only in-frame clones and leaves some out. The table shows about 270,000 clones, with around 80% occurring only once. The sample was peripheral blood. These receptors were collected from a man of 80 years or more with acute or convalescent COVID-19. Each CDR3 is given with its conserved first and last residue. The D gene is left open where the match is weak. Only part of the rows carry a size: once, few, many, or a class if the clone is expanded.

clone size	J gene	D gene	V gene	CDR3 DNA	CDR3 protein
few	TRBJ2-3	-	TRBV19	TGTGCCAGTAGTATAGCGGGATACACAGATACGCAGTATTTT	CASSIAGYTDTQYF
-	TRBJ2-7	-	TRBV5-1	TGCGCCAGCAGCCCGGGACTCAACTGGTACTTC	CASSPGLNWYF
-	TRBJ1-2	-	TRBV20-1	TGCAGTGCTAGTCGGGGCCGGGACACGGCTTATGGCTACACCTTC	CSASRGRDTAYGYTF
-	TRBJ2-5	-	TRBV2	TGTGCCAGCAGTGAAGGGTTACTAGGACTCCAAGAGACCCAGTACTTC	CASSEGLLGLQETQYF
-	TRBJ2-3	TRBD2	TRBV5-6	TGTGCCAGCAGCTATCGCCGGACTAGCGGGAGAGATACGCAGTATTTT	CASSYRRTSGRDTQYF
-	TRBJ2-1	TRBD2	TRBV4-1	TGCGCCAGCAGCCAAGCGGGAGGGCCTAGGAATGAGCAGTTCTTC	CASSQAGGPRNEQFF
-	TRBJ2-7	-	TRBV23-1	TGCGCCACAGGGTTTGGTGACTCCTACGAGCAGTACTTC	CATGFGDSYEQYF
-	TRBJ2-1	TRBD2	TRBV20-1	TGCAGTGCTAGTATCGCTAGCGGTATTCGAGCGACTGAGCAGTTCTTC	CSASIASGIRATEQFF
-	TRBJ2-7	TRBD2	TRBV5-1	TGCGCCAGCGGGATTAGCGGGGATGGGGTCCACGAGCAGTACTTC	CASGISGDGVHEQYF
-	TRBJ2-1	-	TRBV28	TGTGCCAGCAGCAAGACTGGTTATGAGCAGTTCTTC	CASSKTGYEQFF
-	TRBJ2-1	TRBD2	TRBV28	TGTGCCAGCAACCAAGCGGGAGCCGGGAGGAATGAGCAGTTCTTC	CASNQAGAGRNEQFF
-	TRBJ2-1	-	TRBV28	TGTGCCAGCGGCGGGTCCTACCCCGGCAATGAGCAGTTCTTC	CASGGSYPGNEQFF
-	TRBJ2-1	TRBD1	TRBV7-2	TGTGCCAGCAGCTCTCCGGGACAGAACCACAATGAGCAGTTCTTC	CASSSPGQNHNEQFF
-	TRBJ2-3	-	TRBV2	TGTGCCAGCAGTCCGAACAGGGCCCCCACAGATACGCAGTATTTT	CASSPNRAPTDTQYF
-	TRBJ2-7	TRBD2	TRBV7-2	TGTGCCAGCAGCCCCCGGCGGGTAGCGGGAGATTTTGGCGAGCAGTACTTC	CASSPRRVAGDFGEQYF
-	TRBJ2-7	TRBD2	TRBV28	TGTGCCAGCAGGGGGACTAGCGGGAGCTACGAGCAGTACTTC	CASRGTSGSYEQYF
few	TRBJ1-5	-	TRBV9	TGTGCCAGCAGCCCGGGGGTAGGGGCAAGCAATCAGCCCCAGCATTTT	CASSPGVGASNQPQHF
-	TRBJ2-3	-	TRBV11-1	TGTGCCAGCAGCTTAGTTGCGGCAGGGGGCACAGATACGCAGTATTTT	CASSLVAAGGTDTQYF
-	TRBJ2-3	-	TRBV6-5	TGTGCCAGCAGTTACGGCAGGGTCACAGATACGCAGTATTTT	CASSYGRVTDTQYF
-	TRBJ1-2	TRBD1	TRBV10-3	TGTGCCATCAGTGACACTTATACAGGGGTTCAAGGCTACACCTTC	CAISDTYTGVQGYTF
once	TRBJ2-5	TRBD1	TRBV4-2	TGTGCCAGCAGCCAAGATGGGACAGCCCAAGAGACCCAGTACTTC	CASSQDGTAQETQYF
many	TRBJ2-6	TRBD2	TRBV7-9	TGTGCCAGCAGCGAAGCGGGACTAGCTTCTGGGGCCAACGTCCTGACTTTC	CASSEAGLASGANVLTF
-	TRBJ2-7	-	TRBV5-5	TGTGCCATCCCCCCCTTCCTCGACTCCGAGCAGTACTTC	CAIPPFLDSEQYF
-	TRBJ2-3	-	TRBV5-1	TGCGCCAGCAGCTTGTTGGGGAGTCGCACAGATACGCAGTATTTT	CASSLLGSRTDTQYF
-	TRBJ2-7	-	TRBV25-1	TGTGCCAGCACCACAGGGAATGAGTGGCAGTACTTC	CASTTGNEWQYF
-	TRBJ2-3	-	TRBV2	TGTGCCAGCAGTGTTTTCGGGAGTGCTGGAGATACGCAGTATTTT	CASSVFGSAGDTQYF
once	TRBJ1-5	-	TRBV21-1	TGTGCCAGCAGCAAAATAAATCAGCCCCAGCATTTT	CASSKINQPQHF
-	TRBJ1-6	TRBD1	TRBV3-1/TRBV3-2	TGTGCCAGCAGCCACCTCGGACAGGGGAATTCACCCCTCCACTTT	CASSHLGQGNSPLHF
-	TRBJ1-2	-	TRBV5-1	TGCGCCAGCAGTCCCGGACACGATGGCTACACCTTC	CASSPGHDGYTF
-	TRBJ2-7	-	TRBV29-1	TGCAGCGGCGGAAGGGGAACATTTGGGTCCTACGAGCAGTACTTC	CSGGRGTFGSYEQYF
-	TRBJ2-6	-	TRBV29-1	TGCAGCGTTGGGGCAGCCGACTCTGGGGCCAACGTCCTGACTTTC	CSVGAADSGANVLTF
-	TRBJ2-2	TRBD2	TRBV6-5	TGTGCCAGCAGTTACTCGGGACTAGCCCCCGGGGAGCTGTTTTTT	CASSYSGLAPGELFF
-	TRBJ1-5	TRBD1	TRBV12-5	TGTGCTAGTGGTTTGGTACTGTTGAGACAGGGAAGCAATCAGCCCCAGCATTTT	CASGLVLLRQGSNQPQHF
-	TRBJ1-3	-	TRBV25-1	TGTGCCAGCAGTGATTTACGGCAGGGGAATAACGTAAACACCATATATTTT	CASSDLRQGNNVNTIYF
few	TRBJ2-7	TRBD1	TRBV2	TGTGCCAGCAGACAGACAGGGATCCCCGCCGAGCAGTACTTC	CASRQTGIPAEQYF
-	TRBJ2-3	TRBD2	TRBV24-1	TGTGCCACCAGTGACCCGAGCGGGAGAAGCACAGATACGCAGTATTTT	CATSDPSGRSTDTQYF
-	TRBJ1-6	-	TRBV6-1	TGTGCCAGCAGTGACGGGTGGTCGAGGAATTCACCCCTCCACTTT	CASSDGWSRNSPLHF
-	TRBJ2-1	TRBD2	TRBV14	TGTGCCAGCAGCACGGATCTAGCGGGAGTAGCTTACAATGAGCAGTTCTTC	CASSTDLAGVAYNEQFF
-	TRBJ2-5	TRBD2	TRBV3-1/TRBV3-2	TGTGCCAGCAGCATACCGGGACTAGCGGGGGAAGAGACCCAGTACTTC	CASSIPGLAGEETQYF
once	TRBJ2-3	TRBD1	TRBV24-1	TGTGCCACCAGAGAAACAGGGGCAGATACGCAGTATTTT	CATRETGADTQYF
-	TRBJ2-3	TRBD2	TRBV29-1	TGCAGCGCCACCGGGACTAGGAGCACAGATACGCAGTATTTT	CSATGTRSTDTQYF
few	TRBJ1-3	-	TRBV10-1	TGCGCCAGCAGTGCCCGGGACACAAAACAATCTGGAAACACCATATATTTT	CASSARDTKQSGNTIYF
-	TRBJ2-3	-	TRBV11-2	TGTGCCAGCAGCTTAGTTGCGACAGCGCCTACGCAGTATTTT	CASSLVATAPTQYF
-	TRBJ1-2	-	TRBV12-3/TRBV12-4	TGTGCCAGCAGTTTAAGTACAGAGTATGGCTACACCTTC	CASSLSTEYGYTF